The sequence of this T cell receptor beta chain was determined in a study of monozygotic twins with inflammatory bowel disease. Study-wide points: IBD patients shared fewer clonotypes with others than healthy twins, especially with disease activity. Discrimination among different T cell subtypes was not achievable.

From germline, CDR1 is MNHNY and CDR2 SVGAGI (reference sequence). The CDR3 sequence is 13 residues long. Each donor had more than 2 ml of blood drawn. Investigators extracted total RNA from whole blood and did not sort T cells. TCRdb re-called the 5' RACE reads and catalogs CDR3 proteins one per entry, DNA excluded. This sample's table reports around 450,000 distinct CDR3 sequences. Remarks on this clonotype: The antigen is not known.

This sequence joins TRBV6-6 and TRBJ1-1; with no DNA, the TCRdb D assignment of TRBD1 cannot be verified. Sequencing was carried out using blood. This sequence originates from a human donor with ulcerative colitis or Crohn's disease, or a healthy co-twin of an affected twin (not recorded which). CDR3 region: CASSYGGRDEAFF.